Presented here are 23 T cell receptor beta chains from one specimen sequenced in a study of shared clonotypes between healthy human individuals. Measured with immunoSEQ multiplex PCR; TCRdb has only the in-frame clones, and not every one. The data contain more than 2 million clones, around 93% of them singletons. Terminally differentiated effector memory CD45RA+ cells were left out of the naive CD8 fraction, which was CD45RO-negative and positively selected for CCR7. The sample taken for sequencing was naive CD8+ T cells from PBMCs. The origin of the receptors is a man in his late teens or twenties in good health. Some clones in this sample may be carry-over from other donors' samples.

The V gene is TRBV7-3, the J gene TRBJ1-1; D is ambiguous. Looked up from germline, CDR1 is SGHTA and CDR2 is FQGTGA. V lost 4 bases and J lost 0, with 18 bases in between. This CDR3 is 17 amino acids long. CDR3 sequence: CASSSRPPWEMNTEAFF. The CDR3 DNA reads TGTGCCAGCAGCTCGAGACCTCCCTGGGAAATGAACACTGAAGCTTTCTTT.

CDR3 in DNA: TGTGCCAGCGCCGACGATGAAAACACTGAAGCTTTCTTT. It is translated as CASADDENTEAFF. The chain employs TRBV7-9 and TRBJ1-1; D unclear. The V and J ends lost 8 bases and 2 bases respectively, with 12 bases between them. Germline values: CDR1 SEHNR, CDR2 FQNEAQ (reference sequence). CDR3 length equals 13 residues.

The chain employs TRBV13 and TRBJ2-7; D ambiguous. V was shortened by 6 bases and J by 3 bases, with 9 bases between the two germline ends. There are 12 residues in the CDR3. Looked up from germline, CDR1 is PRHDT and CDR2 is FYEKMQ (reference sequence). As DNA, the CDR3 is TGTGCCAGCAGTCACCCGAACTACGAGCAGTACTTC. This codes for CASSHPNYEQYF.

This clone came up once. The chain links TRBV29-1 to TRBJ2-1; D is unresolved. With 1 base removed from V and 0 bases from J, the gap between germline ends came to 13 bases. There are 16 residues in the CDR3. Germline values: CDR1 SQVTM, CDR2 ANQGSEA. DNA for the CDR3: TGCAGCGTTGAAGGGATAGACCGACGCTCCTACAATGAGCAGTTCTTC. Translated: CSVEGIDRRSYNEQFF.

The chain combines TRBV28 with TRBJ1-5, with a possible D match to TRBD1 (6 bases). Germline CDR1 MDHEN, CDR2 SYDVKM. The CDR3 has 19 amino acids. The germline V and J ends were trimmed by 5 bases and 0 bases, with 23 bases remaining between them. The CDR3 region has the DNA TGTGCCAGCAGTGTCCCCAACGGGGCAGGGGTTTATAGCAATCAGCCCCAGCATTTT. This gives the protein CASSVPNGAGVYSNQPQHF. The full variable domain, its missing parts supplied by reference TRBV28 and TRBJ1-5, is DVKVTQSSRYLVKRTGEKVFLECVQDMDHENMFWYRQDPGLGLRLIYFSYDVKMKEKGDIPEGYSVSREKKERFSLILESASTNQTSMYLCASSVPNGAGVYSNQPQHFGDGTRLSIL.

V and J are TRBV19 and TRBJ2-7; TRBD1 matches 8 bases. The CDR3 is made up of 15 amino acids. The germline V gene has CDR1 LNHDA and CDR2 SQIVND (reference sequence). Trimming at V came to 1 base and at J to 8 bases, leaving 10 bases not matched to a gene. CDR3 sequence reads: CASSIVRQGRRQQYF. The CDR3 DNA reads TGTGCCAGTAGTATAGTCCGACAGGGGAGGCGTCAGCAGTACTTC.

CDR3 amino acids: CASSSSRDRASGANVLTF. The DNA for the CDR3 is TGTGCCAGCAGCTCCTCCCGGGACAGGGCATCCGGGGCCAACGTCCTGACTTTC. This rearrangement joins TRBV7-9 to TRBJ2-6; 9 bases align to TRBD1. V shed 4 bases, J shed 4 bases, and the junction held 11 bases outside the gene matches. CDR3 length: 18 residues. The germline gives CDR1 SEHNR, CDR2 FQNEAQ (reference sequence).

The chain combines TRBV7-6 with TRBJ1-3; no clear D gene. Trimming removed 2 bases from V and 4 bases from J, with 9 bases in between. The CDR3 runs to 14 residues. Germline loops: CDR1 SGHVS, CDR2 FNYEAQ. The CDR3 protein is CASSLKGPGNTIYF. DNA for the CDR3: TGTGCCAGCAGCTTAAAAGGGCCGGGAAACACCATATATTTT.

This chain connects TRBV5-6 to TRBJ2-7; D ambiguous. V was pared by 0 bases and J by 0 bases, with 7 bases between. CDR1 is SGHDT, CDR2 YYEEEE, per germline. This CDR3 is 14 amino acids long. Here the CDR3 reads CASSLGARSYEQYF. CDR3 DNA sequence: TGTGCCAGCAGCTTGGGGGCCCGCTCCTACGAGCAGTACTTC.

The chain recombines TRBV7-8 with TRBJ2-7; 11 bases fit TRBD2. CDR3 size: 17 residues. Germline values: CDR1 SGHVS, CDR2 FQNEAQ. With 5 bases clipped from V and 0 bases from J, the junction kept 9 bases outside the gene matches. The CDR3 region has the DNA TGTGCCAGCAGCACCCCGACTAGCGGGGCTAGCTCCTACGAGCAGTACTTC. This codes for CASSTPTSGASSYEQYF.

The V and J genes are TRBV27 and TRBJ2-7; D remains ambiguous. CDR1 MNHEY and CDR2 SMNVEV come from the germline V gene (reference sequence). The CDR3 loop spans 14 amino acids. V lost 3 bases, J lost 6 bases, and 15 bases lay in between. The CDR3 nucleotides read TGTGCCAGCAGTTTCGGGCGGAAGCTGGGCGAGCAGTACTTC. This codes for CASSFGRKLGEQYF.

The J gene is TRBJ1-2, the V gene TRBV7-2, with 8 bases fitting TRBD1. Germline V gene lookup returns CDR1 SGHTA and CDR2 FQGNSA. V dropped 4 bases and J dropped 4; count of bases not matched to a gene: 11. The CDR3 is 16 amino acids. In DNA form, the CDR3 reads TGTGCCAGCAGCTCCCGTCAGACAGGGGTAGGCTATGGCTACACCTTC. This codes for CASSSRQTGVGYGYTF.

The chain joins TRBV9 to TRBJ2-1; 12 bases agree with TRBD2. The germline gives CDR1 SGDLS, CDR2 YYNGEE. The CDR3 runs to 18 residues. V lost 0 bases to trimming and J lost 3 bases; unmatched junction nucleotides: 7. The CDR3 loop reads CASSVELAGGRYYNEQFF. The CDR3 nucleotides are TGTGCCAGCAGCGTAGAACTAGCGGGAGGACGTTACTACAATGAGCAGTTCTTC.

This sequence joins TRBV7-9 and TRBJ2-2, with TRBD1 matching 7 bases. Germline loops: CDR1 SEHNR, CDR2 FQNEAQ (reference sequence). Trimming removed 2 bases from V and 2 bases from J; junction bases left unmatched: 2. This CDR3 is 15 amino acids long. In DNA form, the CDR3 reads TGTGCCAGCAGCTTAAAGGGGGCTAACACCGGGGAGCTGTTTTTT. It codes for CASSLKGANTGELFF.

The chain links TRBV7-9 to TRBJ1-2, with 8 bases aligning to TRBD1. V shed 0 bases, J shed 1 base, and the junction held 10 bases outside the gene matches. The CDR3 totals 18 residues. CDR1 and CDR2 (germline): SEHNR, FQNEAQ (reference sequence). The DNA of the CDR3 is TGTGCCAGCAGCTTAGCCGCAGGGGGCGGCTACGATAACTATGGCTACACCTTC. This translates into CASSLAAGGGYDNYGYTF.

This chain joins TRBV9 and TRBJ2-1; 8 bases map to TRBD2. Per the germline V gene, CDR1 is SGDLS and CDR2 is YYNGEE. This CDR3 region has 15 residues. Unmatched junction bases numbered 10, after V lost 3 bases and J lost 8 bases. DNA for the CDR3: TGTGCCAGCAGCGGGGGGACTAGTCGTGGCGATGAGCAGTTCTTC. Translated: CASSGGTSRGDEQFF.

The chain carries TRBV15 and TRBJ2-5; 7 bases are shared with TRBD2. The junction had 3 bases not matched to a gene; V was cut back by 10 bases and J by 1 base. Germline V gene lookup returns CDR1 LNHNV and CDR2 YYDKDF (reference sequence). CDR3 length: 12 residues. CDR3 protein: CAIGTTQETQYF. The CDR3 DNA follows: TGTGCCATCGGGACTACCCAAGAGACCCAGTACTTC. Together with reference TRBV15 and TRBJ2-5, the CDR3 gives the full variable domain: DAMVIQNPRYQVTQFGKPVTLSCSQTLNHNVMYWYQQKSSQAPKLLFHYYDKDFNNEADTPDNFQSRRPNTSFCFLDIRSPGLGDTAMYLCAIGTTQETQYFGPGTRLLVL.

A word on this clone: A read error may explain this, as a much larger clone is one base away. Other DNA sequences in this specimen translate into the identical CDR3. The chain is built from TRBV7-8 and TRBJ2-2; D is undetermined. Per germline, CDR1 SGHVS and CDR2 FQNEAQ. Deletions cut 5 bases from V and 2 bases from J, with 3 bases between. This CDR3 has 12 amino acids. The CDR3 DNA reads as TGTGCCAGCAGCCCTAACACCGGGGAGCTGTTTTTT. Translated, it gives CASSPNTGELFF.

The chain recombines TRBV11-3 with TRBJ1-1; possible D gene TRBD1, 5 bases. This CDR3 is built from 14 residues. The V end was cut by 5 bases, the J end by 1 base, with 11 bases between. Germline V lookup: CDR1 SGHNT, CDR2 YENEEA. The CDR3 loop reads CASSERGTNTEAFF. The CDR3 DNA sequence: TGTGCCAGCAGCGAGAGAGGGACGAACACTGAAGCTTTCTTT.

This chain joins TRBV19 and TRBJ2-7; no reliable D call. The CDR3 is 13 amino acids. CDR1 LNHDA and CDR2 SQIVND come from the germline V gene (reference sequence). V dropped 8 bases and J dropped 1 base, with 12 bases sitting between them. The DNA for the CDR3 is TGTGCCAGTCTCGACTCGGAATCCTACGAGCAGTACTTC. It translates to CASLDSESYEQYF.

This chain joins TRBV7-9 and TRBJ2-7; D uncertain. Germline V gene sequence: CDR1 SEHNR, CDR2 FQNEAQ (reference sequence). V was clipped by 5 bases and J by 3 bases, with 14 bases between them. There are 14 residues in the CDR3. The CDR3: CASSKVGSSYEQYF. In DNA form, the CDR3 reads TGTGCCAGCAGCAAAGTGGGCAGCAGCTACGAGCAGTACTTC. The whole variable domain, remainder taken from reference TRBV7-9 and TRBJ2-7, is DTGVSQNPRHKITKRGQNVTFRCDPISEHNRLYWYRQTLGQGPEFLTYFQNEAQLEKSRLLSDRFSAERPKGSFSTLEIQRTEQGDSAMYLCASSKVGSSYEQYFGPGTRLTVT.

The gene calls are TRBV6-6 and TRBJ2-7; D unclear. Trimming removed 2 bases from V and 0 bases from J, with 8 bases in between. From germline, CDR1 is MNHNY and CDR2 SVGAGI (reference sequence). This CDR3 is built from 14 residues. CDR3 DNA sequence: TGTGCCAGCAGTTACGAACCGAGCTCCTACGAGCAGTACTTC. Its translation: CASSYEPSSYEQYF.

The J gene is TRBJ2-3, the V gene TRBV18; D gene uncertain. Trimming removed 8 bases at V and 0 bases at J, with 12 bases between. The length of the CDR3 is 14 residues. Germline CDR1 is KGHSH and CDR2 is LQKENI. The CDR3, as DNA: TGTGCCAGCACGTGGGCCACTAGCACAGATACGCAGTATTTT. Translation: CASTWATSTDTQYF.